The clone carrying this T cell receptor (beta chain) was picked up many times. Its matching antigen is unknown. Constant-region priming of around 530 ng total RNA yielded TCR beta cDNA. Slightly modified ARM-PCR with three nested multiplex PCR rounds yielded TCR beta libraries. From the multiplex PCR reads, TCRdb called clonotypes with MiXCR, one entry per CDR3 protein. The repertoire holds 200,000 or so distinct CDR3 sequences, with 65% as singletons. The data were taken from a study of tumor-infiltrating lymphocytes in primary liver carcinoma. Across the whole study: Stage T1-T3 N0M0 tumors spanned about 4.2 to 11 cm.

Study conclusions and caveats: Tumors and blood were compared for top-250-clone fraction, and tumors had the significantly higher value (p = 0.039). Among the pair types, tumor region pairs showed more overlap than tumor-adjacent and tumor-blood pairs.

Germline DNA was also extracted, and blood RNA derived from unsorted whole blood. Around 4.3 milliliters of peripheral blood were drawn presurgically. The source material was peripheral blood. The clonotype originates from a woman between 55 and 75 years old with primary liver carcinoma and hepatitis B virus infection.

CDR3 coding DNA: TGTGCCAGCAGTCCACACGGGTTCCCTTTGGGGTATTTT. Its protein is CASSPHGFPLGYF. The chain couples TRBV28 to TRBJ2-3; D ambiguous. Trimming took 5 bases from V and 14 from J, leaving 20 bases between them. The V gene's germline CDR1 is MDHEN and CDR2 SYDVKM. The CDR3 is 13 amino acids. The full variable domain, completed using reference TRBV28 and TRBJ2-3, is DVKVTQSSRYLVKRTGEKVFLECVQDMDHENMFWYRQDPGLGLRLIYFSYDVKMKEKGDIPEGYSVSREKKERFSLILESASTNQTSMYLCASSPHGFPLGYFGPGTRLTVL.